The present entry profiles one T cell receptor beta chain with its context. This specimen comes from a study of OX40 agonist ivuxolimab in advanced cancers. V was shortened by 0 bases and J by 4 bases, with 15 bases between the two germline ends. The germline CDR1 and CDR2 sequences are MGHRA and YSYEKL. There are 16 residues in the CDR3. Libraries were prepared by immunoSEQ multiplex PCR; TCRdb keeps only in-frame clonotypes and omits some of them. Counted here are 65,000 to 85,000 clones, more than 85% occurring once; the ten biggest clones make up approximately 8%. The origin of this receptor is an adult with an advanced solid tumor such as melanoma, head and neck, liver or kidney cancer. The sequences come from CD4+ or CD8+ T cells sorted from blood, collected in a trial of the OX40 agonist ivuxolimab. The chain uses TRBV4-1 and TRBJ1-2; D possibly corresponds to TRBD1 (5 bases). The CDR3 DNA reads as TGCGCCAGCAGCCAAGAAAGCGCAGGGAGCCCCTATGGCTACACCTTC. Translation: CASSQESAGSPYGYTF.